The clone carrying this TCR beta chain has a handful of counts. Antigen specificity is unknown. This entry belongs to a study of T cell repertoires in cytomegalovirus infection. Notes on the study in general: CMV-specific TCR beta clonotypes restricted by HLA-C dominated the ex vivo response.

The V end lost 1 base, the J end lost 12 bases, and 10 bases lay between the germline ends. The CDR3 is 12 amino acids. The germline CDR1 and CDR2 sequences are LGHNA and YSLEER. TCRdb independently ran MiXCR on the reads; one entry per CDR3 protein. Of some 920,000 distinct CDR3 sequences in the sample, 31% are singletons; the top ten hold 13%. This clonotype was sampled from a human donor in good health (CMV status not recorded). Some clones in this sample may be carry-over from other donors' samples. Sequenced here: cultured CD8+ T cells from PBMCs, sampled from culture after CMV antigen stimulation. V usage is TRBV4-3 and J usage is TRBJ2-1; TRBD1 might be the D (5 bases). This CDR3 is CASSQGNQGQFF. Written as DNA, the CDR3 is TGCGCCAGCAGCCAAGGGAACCAGGGGCAGTTCTTC.